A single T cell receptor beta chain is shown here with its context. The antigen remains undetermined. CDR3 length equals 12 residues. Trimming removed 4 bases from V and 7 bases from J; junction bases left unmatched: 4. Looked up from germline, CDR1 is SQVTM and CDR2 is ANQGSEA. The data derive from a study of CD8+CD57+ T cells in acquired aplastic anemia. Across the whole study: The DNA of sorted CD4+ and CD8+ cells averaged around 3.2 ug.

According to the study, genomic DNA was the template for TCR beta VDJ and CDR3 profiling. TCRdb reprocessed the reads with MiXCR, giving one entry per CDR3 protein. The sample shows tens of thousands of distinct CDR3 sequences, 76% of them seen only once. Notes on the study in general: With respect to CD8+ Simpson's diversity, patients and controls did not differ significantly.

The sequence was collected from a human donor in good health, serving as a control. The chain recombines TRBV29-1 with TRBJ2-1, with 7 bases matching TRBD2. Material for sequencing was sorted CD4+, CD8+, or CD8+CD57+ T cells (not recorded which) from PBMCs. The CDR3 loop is CSVGGSRNEQFF. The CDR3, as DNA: TGCAGCGTTGGCGGGAGCAGGAATGAGCAGTTCTTC.